Below, 8 T cell receptor beta chains from the same sample are listed, as sequenced in a study of neurological immune-mediated disorders. TCRdb called the 5' RACE reads again in MiXCR, with one record for every CDR3 protein. Of roughly 55,000 distinct CDR3 sequences listed, 16% are singletons. Sequenced input: PBMCs. These receptors came from a man in his sixties in good health.

This clonotype was observed many times. V usage is TRBV7-6 and J usage is TRBJ2-1; D tentatively reads TRBD1 or TRBD2 (5 bases each). The germline gives CDR1 SGHVS, CDR2 FNYEAQ. V gave up 0 bases and J gave up 7 bases, with 16 bases separating them. The CDR3 totals 16 residues. CDR3 residues: CASSLAPGPMSNEQFF. CDR3 DNA sequence: TGTGCCAGCAGCTTAGCGCCGGGACCAATGTCGAATGAGCAGTTCTTC.

This clonotype was seen just once. Germline is not matched at one junction end, which may reflect a read error. V is TRBV7-9 and J is TRBJ2-3; TRBD1 might be the D (5 bases). In germline, CDR1 is SEHNR, CDR2 FQNEAQ (reference sequence). This CDR3 has 14 residues. The DNA for the CDR3 is TGTGCCAGCAGCTACCGGATGGACATAGATACGCGGTATTTT. As protein: CASSYRMDIDTRYF.

V usage is TRBV4-3 and J usage is TRBJ2-3; D ambiguous. V lost 4 bases and J lost 0, with 8 bases in between. Germline assignment: CDR1 LGHNA and CDR2 YSLEER. This CDR3 comprises 14 residues. The CDR3 loop is CASSPDRSTDTQYF. CDR3 sequence (DNA): TGCGCCAGCAGCCCGGATCGTAGCACAGATACGCAGTATTTT.

This clonotype was counted many times. This chain uses TRBV12-3 or TRBV12-4 with TRBJ2-5; D may be TRBD1 or TRBD2 (5 bases each). V lost 5 bases to trimming and J lost 4 bases, with 17 bases between them. This CDR3 comprises 15 residues. The DNA of the CDR3 is TGTGCCAGCAGTCCCCGGGCCCGGGACGGAGAGACCCAGTACTTC. Protein sequence: CASSPRARDGETQYF.

This clonotype was seen only a few times. Here the CDR3 reads CASSSSGGTGTGELFF. The CDR3, as DNA: TGTGCCAGCAGCTCTTCAGGGGGAACGGGCACCGGGGAGCTGTTTTTT. The genes are TRBV7-9 and TRBJ2-2; 7 nucleotides align to TRBD1. Germline trimming cut 4 bases from V and 4 bases from J; bases unmatched to any gene: 9. The V gene's germline CDR1 is SEHNR and CDR2 FQNEAQ (reference sequence). CDR3 size: 16 residues.

The V and J genes are TRBV12-3 or TRBV12-4 and TRBJ1-5; D is uncertain. V shed 4 bases and J shed 7 bases, with 11 bases lying between them. This CDR3 contains 13 residues. The CDR3 coding sequence is TGTGCCAGCAGTTCGAAACCGGAGCAGCCCCAGCATTTT. This translates into CASSSKPEQPQHF.

V and J are TRBV20-1 and TRBJ2-1, with D hard to call. There are 12 residues in the CDR3. The V gene's germline CDR1 is DFQATT and CDR2 SNEGSKA (reference sequence). V shed 5 bases and J shed 10 bases, with 15 bases lying between them. CDR3 sequence: CSAPGREIEQFF. CDR3 bases: TGCAGTGCTCCTGGACGAGAGATAGAGCAGTTCTTC.

In its sample, this clonotype was seen many times. DNA of the CDR3: TGCAGTGCTAGAGGGGCAGGGACCGATCAGCCCCAGCATTTT. Residues: CSARGAGTDQPQHF. The V gene is TRBV20-1, the J gene TRBJ1-5; possibly TRBD1 for D (5 bases). Germline CDR1 and CDR2: DFQATT and SNEGSKA (reference sequence). Trimming left V 1 base short and J 5 bases short, with 12 bases between. The CDR3 sequence is 14 residues long.